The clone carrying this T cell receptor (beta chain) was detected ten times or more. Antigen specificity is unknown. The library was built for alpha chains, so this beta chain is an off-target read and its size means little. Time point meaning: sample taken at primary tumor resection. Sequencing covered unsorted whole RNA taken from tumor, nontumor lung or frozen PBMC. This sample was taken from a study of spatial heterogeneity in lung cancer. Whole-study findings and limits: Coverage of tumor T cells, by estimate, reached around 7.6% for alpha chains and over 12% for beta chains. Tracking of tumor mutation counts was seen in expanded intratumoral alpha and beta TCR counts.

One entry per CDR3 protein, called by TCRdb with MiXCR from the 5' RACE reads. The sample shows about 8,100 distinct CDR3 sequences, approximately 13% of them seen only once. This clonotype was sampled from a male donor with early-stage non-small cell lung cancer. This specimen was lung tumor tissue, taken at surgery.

The CDR3 spells CSARDLASGRAYEQYF. The CDR3 DNA reads as TGCAGTGCTAGAGATCTGGCTAGCGGGAGAGCCTACGAGCAGTACTTC. V is TRBV20-1 and J is TRBJ2-7; 10 bases fit TRBD2. Germline assignment: CDR1 DFQATT and CDR2 SNEGSKA (reference sequence). V shed 0 bases, J shed 2 bases, and the junction held 7 bases outside the gene matches. The CDR3 is made up of 16 amino acids.